This TCR beta chain derives from a study of blood T cells in healthy people across ages. Overall study results and limits: Measured against age, TCR beta diversity per million T cells decreased in a roughly linear manner. Investigators viewed diversity estimates from one million T cells as underestimates, the study reported. Any changes in expanded clonotypes were possibly confounded, as donor CMV status remained unknown.

As to this clonotype: Antigen specificity is unknown.

This CDR3 region has 16 residues. Trimming cost V 1 base and J 7 bases, with 14 bases left between them. Then a second PCR, running about 6 to 11 cycles, was carried out with a sample-barcoded 5' primer and a J-beta primer mix. The authors tagged each cDNA molecule using a template-switch adaptor with 12 random nucleotides. TCRdb itself ran the 5' RACE reads through MiXCR, one entry per CDR3 protein. The sample lists about 900,000 distinct CDR3 sequences, 62% occurring once. V usage is TRBV12-3 or TRBV12-4 and J usage is TRBJ1-6; maybe TRBD1 (5 bases). This receptor was identified in a young man in good health. Sample: blood. The CDR3 reads CASSLGAGQRNSPLHF. The CDR3 region has the DNA TGTGCCAGCAGTTTAGGAGCAGGGCAGCGAAATTCACCCCTCCACTTT.